The clone carrying this T cell receptor (beta chain) appeared a few times. The antigen is undetermined. The table came from immunoSEQ multiplex PCR; TCRdb's copy has only in-frame clones and leaves some out. The sample yields under 130,000 clones, roughly 80% seen once. This sample was taken from a study of glioma-infiltrating T cells after dendritic cell vaccination. Whole-study context: Samples are from glioblastoma patients in Phase I and II dendritic cell vaccine trials. Overall study results and limits: Higher pretreatment TIL content predicted longer progression-free time and survival. Complete blood and tumor specimen sets were limited to few patients.

The germline CDR1 and CDR2 sequences are MNHNS and SASEGT. The CDR3 spans 14 residues. Between the trimmed V and J ends, which lost 6 bases and 6 bases, there was a span of 15 bases. PBMC were collected before vaccination, two weeks after the third vaccination, and at progression. This TCR was sampled from a human donor with glioblastoma. The rearrangement links TRBV6-1 to TRBJ2-4, with D tentatively TRBD1 (5 bases). The sample here was blood, taken before dendritic cell vaccination. The CDR3 sequence: CASRLDSQLNIQYF. In DNA, the CDR3 is TGTGCCAGCAGATTAGACAGCCAGCTAAACATTCAGTACTTC.